This T cell receptor (beta chain) was recorded in a study of human thymus T cells. Method: immunoSEQ multiplex PCR; TCRdb's copy keeps in-frame clones and lacks some. The table records tens of thousands of clones, roughly 94% of them present only once. Corrective cardiac operations yielded the resected thymus tissue. This CDR3 has 17 amino acids. V was clipped by 5 bases and J by 4 bases, with 23 bases between them. Germline loops: CDR1 SGHTA, CDR2 FQGTGA. This TCR derives from a girl less than two years old with a congenital heart defect but otherwise immunologically healthy. The gene calls are TRBV7-3 and TRBJ2-5, with D perhaps matching TRBD1 or TRBD2 (7 bases each). Sample: thymus tissue. The CDR3, as DNA: TGTGCCAGCAGCCCAAGGGGGCGCGGGAGTGACGGAGAGACCCAGTACTTC. Amino acid sequence: CASSPRGRGSDGETQYF.